These 30 T cell receptor beta chains originate from one sample sequenced in a study of cytomegalovirus exposure and HLA in healthy donors. Primers included in the PCR were 60 Vbeta and 13 Jbeta primers. Generated by immunoSEQ multiplex PCR, the TCRdb table keeps only in-frame clones and is missing some. The sample shows about 150,000 clones, more than 60% of them seen only once. Sequencing was done on a sample of PBMCs. The receptors were sampled from a middle-aged man in good health and CMV-seropositive.

The chain has TRBV5-4 and TRBJ2-1; 7 bases map to TRBD1. Germline CDR1 and CDR2: SGHNT and YYREEE (reference sequence). V was clipped by 1 base and J by 7 bases; unmatched bases: 8. The CDR3 sequence is 15 residues long. CDR3 DNA: TGTGCCAGCAGCTTGAGAGAGGGGGCTTTTAATGAGCAGTTCTTC. It translates to CASSLREGAFNEQFF. Supplemented by reference TRBV5-4 and TRBJ2-1, the full variable domain reads ETGVTQSPTHLIKTRGQQVTLRCSSQSGHNTVSWYQQALGQGPQFIFQYYREEENGRGNFPPRFSGLQFPNYSSELNVNALELDDSALYLCASSLREGAFNEQFFGPGTRLTVL.

The chain combines TRBV5-1 with TRBJ2-5, with 10 bases lining up with TRBD2. V was pared by 4 bases and J by 3 bases, with 3 bases of the junction left unmatched. CDR1 SGHRS and CDR2 YFSETQ come from the germline V gene. CDR3 length: 14 residues. CDR3 sequence: CASSHGLAEETQYF. The DNA for the CDR3 is TGCGCCAGCAGCCACGGACTAGCGGAAGAGACCCAGTACTTC. Complete variable domain (other parts from reference TRBV5-1 and TRBJ2-5): KAGVTQTPRYLIKTRGQQVTLSCSPISGHRSVSWYQQTPGQGLQFLFEYFSETQRNKGNFPGRFSGRQFSNSRSEMNVSTLELGDSALYLCASSHGLAEETQYFGPGTRLLVL.

The chain recombines TRBV10-3 with TRBJ2-3, with TRBD2 matching 8 bases. V lost 4 bases to trimming and J lost 5 bases; unmatched junction nucleotides: 8. CDR1 is ENHRY and CDR2 is SYGVKD in the germline V gene. CDR3 size: 15 residues. In DNA, the CDR3 is TGTGCCATCAGTGGAACACAGCGGGAGCGAGATACGCAGTATTTT. Translation gives CAISGTQRERDTQYF.

V gene TRBV28 combines with J gene TRBJ2-5; 13 nucleotides align to TRBD2. The germline CDR1 and CDR2 sequences are MDHEN and SYDVKM. The CDR3 runs 18 residues. With V trimmed by 3 bases and J by 4 bases, 11 bases remained unmatched. CDR3 bases: TGTGCCAGCAGTTTCAGCCGTACTAGCGGGAGGGGACCAGAGACCCAGTACTTC. Translating it yields CASSFSRTSGRGPETQYF.

The J gene is TRBJ2-4, the V gene TRBV9, with 7 bases fitting TRBD1. The germline V gene encodes CDR1 SGDLS and CDR2 YYNGEE. V lost 2 bases to trimming and J lost 7 bases; unmatched junction nucleotides: 12. The CDR3 loop spans 16 amino acids. CDR3 in DNA: TGTGCCAGCAGCGTCGGACAGGAATGGGTCTGGAACATTCAGTACTTC. Translating it yields CASSVGQEWVWNIQYF.

The chain is built from TRBV10-1 and TRBJ2-3; 9 nucleotides align to TRBD2. The CDR3 loop spans 15 amino acids. J gave up 5 bases and V 8 bases, and 11 bases lay outside the gene matches. CDR1 WNHNN and CDR2 SYGVQD come from the germline V gene (reference sequence). CDR3 in amino acids: CASQELAGEGDTQYF. The CDR3, as DNA: TGCGCCAGCCAGGAACTAGCGGGTGAAGGAGATACGCAGTATTTT.

The chain has TRBV19 and TRBJ2-1; D may be TRBD2 (5 bases). Germline loops: CDR1 LNHDA, CDR2 SQIVND (reference sequence). This CDR3 spans 16 amino acids. V was trimmed by 4 bases and J by 12 bases, leaving 25 bases between them. DNA for the CDR3: TGTGCCAGTAGTACCTTTGGCCGGGCCCAGCGGCTATTGCAGTTCTTC. Protein: CASSTFGRAQRLLQFF.

This clone was counted only a few times. The chain is built from TRBV6-5 and TRBJ2-7, with D possibly TRBD2 on 6 matching bases. The germline V gene has CDR1 MNHEY and CDR2 SVGAGI. The V end was cut by 5 bases, the J end by 4 bases, with 15 bases between. The CDR3 contains 14 residues. The CDR3 loop reads CASSIRRGGYEQYF. Here the CDR3 DNA reads TGTGCCAGCAGTATTAGGCGGGGAGGTTACGAGCAGTACTTC.

V is TRBV6-6 and J is TRBJ1-1, with a tentative D call TRBD1 (5 bases). The V end was cut by 2 bases, the J end by 1 base, with 11 bases between. The CDR3 contains 15 residues. The germline V gene encodes CDR1 MNHNY and CDR2 SVGAGI (reference sequence). This CDR3 is CASSYAWGENTEAFF. CDR3 bases: TGTGCCAGCAGTTACGCGTGGGGGGAGAACACTGAAGCTTTCTTT.

The rearrangement links TRBV6-1 to TRBJ1-4; 9 nucleotides agree with TRBD1. Germline V gene lookup returns CDR1 MNHNS and CDR2 SASEGT. The CDR3 spans 14 residues. Trimming cost V 4 bases and J 8 bases; bases outside gene matches: 5. The CDR3 loop is CASSVQGADEKLFF. CDR3 in DNA: TGTGCCAGCAGTGTACAGGGGGCGGACGAAAAACTGTTTTTT.

The chain uses TRBV4-3 and TRBJ2-3, with D possibly matching TRBD2 (6 bases). Germline CDR1 reads LGHNA; CDR2 reads YSLEER. V dropped 4 bases and J dropped 3 bases, with 14 bases sitting between them. The CDR3 is made up of 15 amino acids. The CDR3 sequence: CASSRARRGTDTQYF. The CDR3 DNA reads as TGCGCCAGCAGCCGCGCCCGGAGGGGAACAGATACGCAGTATTTT.

The chain couples TRBV2 to TRBJ1-3; 8 nucleotides match TRBD1. The CDR3 extends over 17 amino acids. Germline V gene data show CDR1 as SNHLY and CDR2 as FYNNEI. Trimming at V came to 4 bases and at J to 0 bases, leaving 8 bases not matched to a gene. The CDR3 nucleotides are TGTGCCAGCAGTGTCTCCTTTGACAGGGGCTCTGGAAACACCATATATTTT. Protein product: CASSVSFDRGSGNTIYF.

CDR3 coding DNA: TGTGCCAGCAGTGAAGCCTTTCCGGAAGCTTTCTTT. Residues: CASSEAFPEAFF. The chain recombines TRBV6-1 with TRBJ1-1; D gene uncertain. Trimming took 0 bases from V and 8 from J, leaving 7 bases between them. This CDR3 contains 12 residues. Germline V lookup: CDR1 MNHNS, CDR2 SASEGT.

The table lists this clone with a count of one. V and J are TRBV28 and TRBJ1-5, with D possibly matching TRBD1 (5 bases). Trimming removed 11 bases at V and 4 bases at J, with 15 bases between. The CDR3 contains 13 residues. The germline CDR1 and CDR2 sequences are MDHEN and SYDVKM. The CDR3 nucleotides read TGTGCCTCTGCCGGACAATTGAATCAGCCCCAGCATTTT. It encodes CASAGQLNQPQHF.

The rearrangement joins TRBV14 to TRBJ1-5; D is undetermined. V lost 2 bases, J lost 5 bases, and 7 bases lay in between. Germline loops: CDR1 SGHDN, CDR2 FVKESK. CDR3 length: 13 residues. The CDR3 here is CASSQYRDQPQHF. For the CDR3, the DNA is TGTGCCAGCAGCCAATATCGTGATCAGCCCCAGCATTTT.

This clone turned up a few times. The genes are TRBV6-5 and TRBJ2-5, with a tentative D call TRBD2 (6 bases). Trimming left V 2 bases short and J 1 base short, with 8 bases between. The CDR3 sequence is 14 residues long. Germline V gene sequence: CDR1 MNHEY, CDR2 SVGAGI. The chain's CDR3 is CASSYMGLQETQYF. The CDR3 nucleotides are TGTGCCAGCAGTTACATGGGACTCCAAGAGACCCAGTACTTC.

This clone was found once. This chain connects TRBV13 to TRBJ2-5; D might be TRBD1 (5 bases). The CDR3 consists of 14 residues. Germline CDR1 is PRHDT and CDR2 is FYEKMQ (reference sequence). The germline V and J ends were trimmed by 5 bases and 4 bases, with 14 bases remaining between them. CDR3 in amino acids: CASSPREKGETQYF. The DNA for the CDR3 is TGTGCCAGCAGCCCCAGGGAAAAAGGAGAGACCCAGTACTTC.

The chain combines TRBV27 with TRBJ2-1, with D unresolved. CDR3 length equals 14 residues. Trimming left V 0 bases short and J 2 bases short, with 5 bases between. Germline V gene sequence: CDR1 MNHEY, CDR2 SMNVEV (reference sequence). The CDR3 sequence is CASSLSTAYNEQFF. CDR3 bases: TGTGCCAGCAGTTTATCGACTGCCTACAATGAGCAGTTCTTC.

This sequence joins TRBV5-1 and TRBJ2-5; D perhaps matches TRBD1 (6 bases). V gave up 6 bases and J gave up 3 bases, with 12 bases separating them. The V gene's germline CDR1 is SGHRS and CDR2 YFSETQ. The CDR3 has 13 amino acids. As DNA, the CDR3 is TGCGCCAGCATGGGGAACAGGGAAGAGACCCAGTACTTC. It encodes CASMGNREETQYF.

J is TRBJ2-1 and V is TRBV21-1; the table's D call TRBD2 went unverified against the DNA. TRBV21-1 is reported as a pseudogene. There are 16 residues in the CDR3. The CDR3 DNA reads as TGTGCCAGCAGCAAAGGCGAAAGGCGGGACTACAATGAGCAGTTCTTC. It is translated as CASSKGERRDYNEQFF.

The chain is built from TRBV19 and TRBJ2-4; 9 nucleotides align to TRBD1. CDR1 is LNHDA, CDR2 SQIVND, per germline (reference sequence). The CDR3 spans 16 residues. Germline trimming cut 7 bases from V and 0 bases from J; bases unmatched to any gene: 7. CDR3 nucleotides: TGTGCCAGTACCCGGACAGGGGAGCTAGCCAAAAACATTCAGTACTTC. Its translation: CASTRTGELAKNIQYF.

The rearrangement uses TRBV6-1 and TRBJ1-1; D ambiguous. The V gene lost 5 bases and the J gene lost 10 bases, with 20 bases spanning the gap. Germline CDR1 MNHNS, CDR2 SASEGT. The CDR3 sequence is 14 residues long. The CDR3: CASSLLQLVEGAFF. CDR3 DNA: TGTGCCAGCAGTCTTCTTCAACTTGTCGAGGGAGCTTTCTTT.

This clone was observed a few times. The chain employs TRBV6-5 and TRBJ2-1; no clear D gene. The CDR3 has 16 amino acids. Between the trimmed V and J ends, which lost 0 bases and 1 base, there was a span of 10 bases. CDR1 is MNHEY and CDR2 is SVGAGI in the germline V gene. CDR3 sequence: CASSYSEIASYNEQFF. In DNA, the CDR3 is TGTGCCAGCAGTTACTCAGAGATTGCTTCCTACAATGAGCAGTTCTTC.

The V call is TRBV10-3, the J call TRBJ2-5, with D maybe TRBD2 (6 bases). Per the germline V gene, CDR1 is ENHRY and CDR2 is SYGVKD. The CDR3 is 12 amino acids. The V and J ends lost 4 bases and 5 bases respectively, with 8 bases between them. CDR3 in amino acids: CAISVSGETQYF. CDR3 bases: TGTGCCATCAGTGTGAGCGGGGAGACCCAGTACTTC.

The chain links TRBV27 to TRBJ2-2, with a weak D call TRBD2 (5 bases). Germline values: CDR1 MNHEY, CDR2 SMNVEV (reference sequence). The CDR3 is made up of 18 amino acids. The V end lost 3 bases, the J end lost 7 bases, and 24 bases lay between the germline ends. CDR3 sequence: CASSFIAAYGGVVGELFF. The CDR3 coding sequence is TGTGCCAGCAGTTTTATCGCAGCGTATGGAGGTGTAGTCGGGGAGCTGTTTTTT.

V gene TRBV7-2 combines with J gene TRBJ2-1, with a tentative D call TRBD2 (6 bases). The CDR3 is made up of 12 amino acids. Germline CDR1 is SGHTA and CDR2 is FQGNSA. V was trimmed by 3 bases and J by 14 bases, leaving 14 bases between them. CDR3 nucleotide sequence: TGTGCCAGCAGCTTGACCCAATGGGAGGAGTTCTTC. As protein: CASSLTQWEEFF.

J is TRBJ2-1 and V is TRBV7-9, with D possibly being TRBD2 (6 bases). Trimming pared 8 bases from V and 1 base from J, leaving 12 bases between. The CDR3 runs to 14 residues. Germline V gives CDR1 SEHNR, CDR2 FQNEAQ (reference sequence). The CDR3 DNA sequence: TGTGCCAGCCTAACGAGCGGGTCCTACAATGAGCAGTTCTTC. It codes for CASLTSGSYNEQFF.

The count of this clone is one. The V gene is TRBV9, the J gene TRBJ2-2; TRBD2 matches at 9 bases. Trimming removed 4 bases from V and 6 bases from J; junction bases left unmatched: 10. In germline, CDR1 is SGDLS, CDR2 YYNGEE. The CDR3 contains 16 residues. This chain's CDR3 is CASSPRGSGRPGELFF. CDR3 DNA: TGTGCCAGCAGCCCGAGGGGTAGCGGGAGACCCGGGGAGCTGTTTTTT.

This chain links TRBV28 with TRBJ2-7; D unclear. The germline gives CDR1 MDHEN, CDR2 SYDVKM. The V end lost 7 bases, the J end lost 3 bases, and 10 bases lay between the germline ends. CDR3 length equals 12 residues. The CDR3 DNA reads as TGTGCCAGCACCCGCGCCCACTACGAGCAGTACTTC. Protein sequence: CASTRAHYEQYF.

This chain connects TRBV6-5 to TRBJ2-1; D uncertain. The CDR3 length is 13 residues. Deletions cut 6 bases from V and 6 bases from J, with 12 bases between. Germline V CDR1 and CDR2: MNHEY, SVGAGI. CDR3 DNA: TGTGCCAGCAGGCCAGCCGGCGGCAATGAGCAGTTCTTC. Translating gives CASRPAGGNEQFF.